The clone carrying this T cell receptor beta chain was counted many times. Specified time point: patch test 1, 2 weeks after DPC sensitization. Treatment defined: therapeutic diphenylcyclopropenone sensitization with weekly scalp DPC. V lost 3 bases to trimming and J lost 2 bases, with 4 bases between them. CDR1 and CDR2 from the germline V gene are MGHDK and SYGVNS. The CDR3 contains 13 residues. This sample stems from a study of human T cells and chemical hapten exposure. Study-level background: The patch tests put 0.01% DPC on the skin of the upper back and were read 6 days later.

TCRdb reprocessed the RACE reads with MiXCR, giving one entry per CDR3 protein. The sample lists about 120,000 distinct CDR3 sequences; roughly 13% were seen once. The J gene is TRBJ2-2, the V gene TRBV25-1, with unresolved D. This TCR was sampled from a man younger than 35 with alopecia areata. Some clones in this sample may be carry-over from other donors' samples. The sequencing here drew on whole blood, taken in connection with sensitization to the hapten diphenylcyclopropenone (DPC). CDR3 region: CASSETNTGELFF. Written as DNA, the CDR3 is TGTGCCAGCAGTGAGACTAACACCGGGGAGCTGTTTTTT.